Shown below are 30 T cell receptor beta chains from a single sample sequenced in a study of regulatory T cells in long-lasting Graves disease. Construction of the TCR beta libraries employed iRepertoire HTBI primers in conjunction with Arm-PCR of CDR3 regions. TCRdb reprocessed the multiplex PCR reads via MiXCR and lists one record per CDR3 protein. This table has roughly 300,000 distinct CDR3 sequences, around a fifth appearing once. Time point specified: persistent/refractory GD, antithyroid drugs over 5 years with positive TRAb. Preparation of the TCR library used RNA extracted from PBMCs. Specimen: peripheral blood mononuclear cells (PBMCs), collected when the disease was refractory, from a patient treated with antithyroid drugs. Receptors originate from a female donor with Graves disease.

In this sample, this clonotype turned up many times. The gene calls are TRBV5-1 and TRBJ2-7; tentatively, D is TRBD2 (5 bases). The CDR3 consists of 14 residues. Between the trimmed V and J ends, which lost 3 bases and 2 bases, there was a span of 12 bases. Germline-derived CDR1 and CDR2 are SGHRS and YFSETQ. CDR3 sequence reads: CASSYQLGAYEQYF. DNA of the CDR3: TGCGCCAGCAGCTACCAACTAGGAGCCTACGAGCAGTACTTC.

This clonotype was seen a few times. The V and J genes are TRBV30 and TRBJ1-1, with D possibly TRBD1 on 5 matching bases. Germline V CDR1 and CDR2: GTSNPN, SVGIG (reference sequence). V lost 2 bases and J lost 5, with 12 bases in between. The CDR3 runs 13 residues. The CDR3 spells CAWSSAWGTEAFF. The CDR3 DNA sequence: TGTGCCTGGAGTTCAGCTTGGGGGACTGAAGCTTTCTTT. The full variable domain, rest sourced from reference TRBV30 and TRBJ1-1, is SQTIHQWPATLVQPVGSPLSLECTVEGTSNPNLYWYRQAAGRGLQLLFYSVGIGQISSEVPQNLSASRPQDRQFILSSKKLLLSDSGFYLCAWSSAWGTEAFFGQGTRLTVV.

V gene TRBV5-1 combines with J gene TRBJ1-1; no firm D call. V dropped 4 bases and J dropped 0 bases, with 13 bases sitting between them. CDR3 length equals 15 residues. CDR1 is SGHRS and CDR2 is YFSETQ in the germline V gene. In nucleotides, the CDR3 is TGCGCCAGCAGCCTTTCACAGCTTGTGAACACTGAAGCTTTCTTT. As protein: CASSLSQLVNTEAFF. Full variable domain (missing parts from reference TRBV5-1 and TRBJ1-1): KAGVTQTPRYLIKTRGQQVTLSCSPISGHRSVSWYQQTPGQGLQFLFEYFSETQRNKGNFPGRFSGRQFSNSRSEMNVSTLELGDSALYLCASSLSQLVNTEAFFGQGTRLTVV.

Many counts were recorded for this clonotype. The rearrangement links TRBV12-3 or TRBV12-4 to TRBJ2-6; the D is unclear. Trimming removed 10 bases from V and 1 base from J, with 5 bases in between. CDR3 size: 12 residues. The CDR3 nucleotides read TGTGCCACCTCATCTGGGGCCAACGTCCTGACTTTC. Translating gives CATSSGANVLTF.

In its sample, this clonotype was seen many times. The CDR3 here is CASSYSRGASSPLHF. In DNA form, the CDR3 reads TGTGCCAGCAGTTACTCCAGGGGGGCGAGTTCACCCCTCCACTTT. The chain couples TRBV6-2 or TRBV6-3 to TRBJ1-6; 7 nucleotides match TRBD1. Germline V lookup: CDR1 MNHEY, CDR2 SVGEGT. V shed 0 bases, J shed 9 bases, and the junction held 5 bases outside the gene matches. This CDR3 spans 15 amino acids.

This clonotype was detected only a few times. The chain is built from TRBV7-9 and TRBJ2-5, with D perhaps TRBD1 (8 bases). The CDR3 is 16 residues long. With 3 bases removed from V and 5 bases from J, the gap between germline ends came to 19 bases. Per germline, CDR1 SEHNR and CDR2 FQNEAQ (reference sequence). The CDR3 sequence: CASSFGQGGIGETQYF. As DNA, the CDR3 is TGTGCCAGCAGCTTCGGACAGGGAGGGATCGGGGAGACCCAGTACTTC.

This clonotype was seen repeatedly, ten times or more. J is TRBJ2-5 and V is TRBV11-2; a possible D gene is TRBD2 (5 bases). Trimming took 6 bases from V and 4 from J, leaving 12 bases between them. The CDR3 consists of 13 residues. Germline V gene lookup returns CDR1 SGHAT and CDR2 FQNNGV. CDR3 coding DNA: TGTGCCAGCAGGAGGTTAGCGAGAGAGACCCAGTACTTC. The encoded protein is CASRRLARETQYF.

This clonotype was recorded at least ten times. The gene calls are TRBV28 and TRBJ2-7; TRBD2 agrees at 7 bases. Losses at the gene ends were 4 bases for V and 0 bases for J; bases not matched to a gene: 6. Germline CDR1 is MDHEN and CDR2 is SYDVKM. This CDR3 has 15 residues. The CDR3 here is CASSYAGTNSYEQYF. The CDR3, as DNA: TGTGCCAGCAGTTATGCCGGGACTAACTCCTACGAGCAGTACTTC.

At least ten counts were recorded for this clonotype. The rearrangement links TRBV28 to TRBJ1-5, with D hard to call. V was shortened by 7 bases and J by 4 bases, with 8 bases between the two germline ends. The CDR3 consists of 12 residues. Germline V gene lookup returns CDR1 MDHEN and CDR2 SYDVKM. CDR3 residues: CASTFRNQPQHF. The DNA of the CDR3 is TGTGCCAGCACTTTCAGGAATCAGCCCCAGCATTTT.

The genes are TRBV10-3 and TRBJ2-7; 8 bases map to TRBD2. Germline loops: CDR1 ENHRY, CDR2 SYGVKD. The CDR3 runs to 17 residues. After removal of 3 bases from V and 3 bases from J, the junction contained 13 bases not matched to a gene. DNA for the CDR3: TGTGCCATCAGTGAATTACGACCTACGGGAGGGCTCTACGAGCAGTACTTC. Translating it yields CAISELRPTGGLYEQYF.

In its sample, this clonotype was seen many times. CDR3 sequence: CASREGGHQETQYF. The CDR3 DNA reads as TGTGCCAGCAGAGAGGGCGGGCACCAAGAGACCCAGTACTTC. J is TRBJ2-5 and V is TRBV28; D may be TRBD2 (5 bases). V lost 6 bases, J lost 0 bases, and 11 bases lay in between. Looked up from germline, CDR1 is MDHEN and CDR2 is SYDVKM. This CDR3 has 14 residues. Supplemented by reference TRBV28 and TRBJ2-5, the full variable domain reads DVKVTQSSRYLVKRTGEKVFLECVQDMDHENMFWYRQDPGLGLRLIYFSYDVKMKEKGDIPEGYSVSREKKERFSLILESASTNQTSMYLCASREGGHQETQYFGPGTRLLVL.

As concerns this clonotype: A much larger clone lies one base from this, so it may be a read error. V usage is TRBV9 and J usage is TRBJ1-1; D gene unclear. Per germline, CDR1 SGDLS and CDR2 YYNGEE. Deletions cut 3 bases from V and 4 bases from J, with 19 bases between. The CDR3 spans 16 residues. In DNA form, the CDR3 reads TGTGCCAGCAGCGAACCGAGACACACTATGAGCACTGAAGCTTTCTTT. Amino acids: CASSEPRHTMSTEAFF.

Many counts were recorded for this clonotype. The chain recombines TRBV11-2 with TRBJ2-2, with 7 bases fitting TRBD2. V trimming: 6 bases; J trimming: 6 bases; junction bases outside the gene matches: 4. The CDR3 consists of 13 residues. CDR1 is SGHAT and CDR2 is FQNNGV in the germline V gene. The CDR3 sequence is CASRRRGAGELFF. The CDR3 bases are TGTGCCAGCAGACGACGGGGGGCCGGGGAGCTGTTTTTT.

This clonotype was seen many times. As DNA, the CDR3 is TGTGCCAGCAGCCTTCAGGGAGGCTACACCGGGGAGCTGTTTTTT. Amino acid sequence: CASSLQGGYTGELFF. V is TRBV3-1 and J is TRBJ2-2; tentative D call: TRBD2 (6 bases). Germline V lookup: CDR1 LGHDT, CDR2 YNNKEL (reference sequence). The CDR3 has 15 amino acids. The V end was cut by 4 bases, the J end by 3 bases, with 12 bases between.

This clonotype was counted many times. This chain links TRBV28 with TRBJ2-4; D not certain. The CDR3 runs to 11 residues. V gave up 5 bases and J gave up 6 bases, with 5 bases separating them. Per the germline V gene, CDR1 is MDHEN and CDR2 is SYDVKM. The CDR3 reads CASSIRNIQYF. The CDR3, as DNA: TGTGCCAGCAGTATAAGAAACATTCAGTACTTC.

This clonotype was picked up many times. The rearrangement links TRBV19 to TRBJ1-4, with 9 bases fitting TRBD1. The germline V gene has CDR1 LNHDA and CDR2 SQIVND (reference sequence). The CDR3 length is 14 residues. V lost 8 bases, J lost 6 bases, and 7 bases stayed unmatched. CDR3 sequence (DNA): TGTGCCAGTTCGCGCCGGGACAGGGATGAAAAACTGTTTTTT. This gives the protein CASSRRDRDEKLFF.

This clonotype was picked up a small number of times. This chain connects TRBV10-3 to TRBJ1-4; D gene uncertain. CDR3 length: 14 amino acids. Trimming removed 3 bases at V and 0 bases at J, with 5 bases between. Germline CDR1 is ENHRY and CDR2 is SYGVKD. CDR3 in amino acids: CAISDYTTNEKLFF. The CDR3 DNA is TGTGCCATCAGTGACTACACAACTAATGAAAAACTGTTTTTT.

Ten or more counts support this clonotype. The CDR3 DNA reads as TGTGCCAGCACCCCCGACAGGGGCGAGACCCAGTACTTC. It encodes CASTPDRGETQYF. V usage is TRBV6-1 and J usage is TRBJ2-5, with 8 positions matching TRBD1. The V segment lost 7 bases and the J segment 5 bases; nucleotides outside the gene matches: 6. The CDR3 runs to 13 residues. Germline loops: CDR1 MNHNS, CDR2 SASEGT.

This clonotype was observed many times. The J gene is TRBJ2-5, the V gene TRBV15; TRBD1 might be the D (6 bases). The CDR3 covers 15 residues. V was pared by 0 bases and J by 5 bases, with 13 bases between. CDR1 is LNHNV and CDR2 is YYDKDF in the germline V gene (reference sequence). The CDR3 sequence: CATSRDLGTYETQYF. The CDR3 nucleotides read TGTGCCACCAGCAGAGATTTAGGGACATATGAGACCCAGTACTTC. Supplemented by reference TRBV15 and TRBJ2-5, the full variable domain reads DAMVIQNPRYQVTQFGKPVTLSCSQTLNHNVMYWYQQKSSQAPKLLFHYYDKDFNNEADTPDNFQSRRPNTSFCFLDIRSPGLGDTAMYLCATSRDLGTYETQYFGPGTRLLVL.

The chain couples TRBV14 to TRBJ1-6; the D gene is possibly TRBD1 (5 bases). CDR1 SGHDN and CDR2 FVKESK come from the germline V gene. V gave up 5 bases and J gave up 0 bases, with 17 bases separating them. The CDR3 contains 18 residues. CDR3 region: CASSKREGLSSYNSPLHF. The CDR3 DNA reads TGTGCCAGCAGCAAGCGCGAGGGGTTAAGCTCCTATAATTCACCCCTCCACTTT.

This clonotype came up a few times. The rearrangement joins TRBV4-1 to TRBJ1-2; no reliable D call. This CDR3 has 13 amino acids. V was cut by 3 bases and J by 8 bases, with 13 bases left in between. CDR1 is MGHRA, CDR2 YSYEKL, per germline. In DNA form, the CDR3 reads TGCGCCAGCAGCCATGCGCCGGCGGGAGGCTACACCTTC. This translates into CASSHAPAGGYTF.

The rearrangement joins TRBV4-1 to TRBJ1-2; tentative D call: TRBD1 (5 bases). Trimming pared 0 bases from V and 3 bases from J, leaving 14 bases between. The CDR3 is 16 residues long. Per the germline V gene, CDR1 is MGHRA and CDR2 is YSYEKL. The CDR3 coding sequence is TGCGCCAGCAGCCAAGATGTAGGGCGGGGGTACTATGGCTACACCTTC. Protein sequence: CASSQDVGRGYYGYTF.

This clonotype was counted between two and nine times. V gene TRBV6-2 or TRBV6-3 combines with J gene TRBJ1-1; D is ambiguous. The CDR3 length is 13 residues. Germline CDR1 MNHEY, CDR2 SVGEGT. The germline V and J ends were trimmed by 2 bases and 5 bases, with 9 bases remaining between them. The CDR3 sequence is CASSYIGRTEAFF. The CDR3 coding sequence is TGTGCCAGCAGTTACATAGGGAGAACTGAAGCTTTCTTT.

There are many counts of this clonotype. The rearrangement links TRBV11-3 to TRBJ2-5; D is unresolved. This CDR3 has 10 amino acids. Germline lookup yields CDR1 SGHNT and CDR2 YENEEA. Trimming cost V 3 bases and J 11 bases, with 7 bases left between them. Here the CDR3 reads CASSFGLQYF. The CDR3 nucleotides read TGTGCCAGCAGCTTTGGTTTACAGTACTTC.

This chain uses TRBV5-1 with TRBJ1-6; D gene unclear. CDR3 length: 13 amino acids. Trimming left V 4 bases short and J 5 bases short, with 7 bases between. CDR1 is SGHRS, CDR2 YFSETQ, per germline. The CDR3 region is CASSVGDNSPLHF. In DNA, the CDR3 is TGCGCCAGCAGCGTAGGAGATAATTCACCCCTCCACTTT. Complete variable domain (other parts from reference TRBV5-1 and TRBJ1-6): KAGVTQTPRYLIKTRGQQVTLSCSPISGHRSVSWYQQTPGQGLQFLFEYFSETQRNKGNFPGRFSGRQFSNSRSEMNVSTLELGDSALYLCASSVGDNSPLHFGNGTRLTVT.

This clonotype was found many times. The genes are TRBV15 and TRBJ2-7; D gene uncertain. The CDR3 spans 14 residues. The V end was cut by 1 base, the J end by 1 base, with 8 bases between. In germline, CDR1 is LNHNV, CDR2 YYDKDF (reference sequence). The CDR3 is CATSRGRSSYEQYF. The CDR3 nucleotides read TGTGCCACCAGCAGAGGACGTTCGTCCTACGAGCAGTACTTC.

The V call is TRBV10-3, the J call TRBJ2-7, with a possible D match to TRBD2 (5 bases). V was clipped by 4 bases and J by 0 bases, with 10 bases between them. Germline V gene data show CDR1 as ENHRY and CDR2 as SYGVKD. CDR3 length: 14 amino acids. The CDR3 loop is CAISVGGGSYEQYF. CDR3 nucleotides: TGTGCCATCAGTGTTGGCGGAGGCTCCTACGAGCAGTACTTC.

The sample holds many counts of this clonotype. The rearrangement links TRBV7-9 to TRBJ2-7, with TRBD2 matching 7 bases. Unmatched junction bases numbered 12, after V lost 2 bases and J lost 5 bases. Germline CDR1 and CDR2: SEHNR and FQNEAQ (reference sequence). CDR3 length equals 16 residues. This CDR3 reads CASSLRSGENSHEQYF. In nucleotides, the CDR3 is TGTGCCAGCAGCTTACGAAGCGGGGAGAATTCCCACGAGCAGTACTTC.

This clonotype was recorded at least ten times. This chain joins TRBV3-1 and TRBJ1-1; 10 bases fit TRBD1. This CDR3 region has 14 residues. V lost 5 bases and J lost 4; bases outside the gene matches: 4. Per germline, CDR1 LGHDT and CDR2 YNNKEL (reference sequence). CDR3: CASSIRTGGTEAFF. The CDR3 bases are TGTGCCAGCAGCATTAGGACAGGGGGCACTGAAGCTTTCTTT. Supplemented by reference TRBV3-1 and TRBJ1-1, the full variable domain reads DTAVSQTPKYLVTQMGNDKSIKCEQNLGHDTMYWYKQDSKKFLKIMFSYNNKELIINETVPNRFSPKSPDKAHLNLHINSLELGDSAVYFCASSIRTGGTEAFFGQGTRLTVV.

V gene TRBV24-1 combines with J gene TRBJ1-2; 8 bases align to TRBD1. From germline, CDR1 is KGHDR and CDR2 SFDVKD. The length of the CDR3 is 16 residues. V was clipped by 0 bases and J by 8 bases; unmatched bases: 10. CDR3 nucleotides: TGTGCCACCAGTGATTTGGGCGACAGGGGAATGGAAGGCTACACCTTC. As protein: CATSDLGDRGMEGYTF.